A selection of T cell receptor beta chains follows, all from one sample in a study of cytomegalovirus exposure and HLA in healthy donors. Clones were sequenced by immunoSEQ multiplex PCR, and TCRdb holds only the in-frame ones, with some missing. The sample records about 130,000 clones, about three quarters being singletons. The sample consisted of PBMCs. The origin of the receptors is a woman under 40 in good health and CMV-seronegative. Each CDR3 is given with its conserved first and last residue. The D gene is left open where the match is weak. Size is stated for part of the rows, as once, few or many counts, or as a class when the clone is expanded.

abundance: NA; j_gene: TRBJ2-7; d_gene: NA; v_gene: TRBV6-1; CDR3aa: CASSERRQPLSEQYF; CDR3nt: TGTGCCAGCAGTGAACGGAGACAGCCTTTGAGCGAGCAGTACTTC
abundance: NA; j_gene: TRBJ2-1; d_gene: TRBD2; v_gene: TRBV7-9; CDR3aa: CASSLRGSYNEQFF; CDR3nt: TGTGCCAGCAGCTTGCGGGGGTCCTACAATGAGCAGTTCTTC
abundance: NA; j_gene: TRBJ2-1; d_gene: TRBD1; v_gene: TRBV6-1; CDR3aa: CASERQGHVNEQFF; CDR3nt: TGTGCCAGCGAACGACAGGGGCATGTAAATGAGCAGTTCTTC
abundance: NA; j_gene: TRBJ2-3; d_gene: TRBD2; v_gene: TRBV4-3; CDR3aa: CASSHRSGGSGADTQYF; CDR3nt: TGCGCCAGCAGCCACCGGAGCGGGGGCAGTGGGGCAGATACGCAGTATTTT
abundance: NA; j_gene: TRBJ2-3; d_gene: NA; v_gene: TRBV29-1; CDR3aa: CSVEGSDYPKKYF; CDR3nt: TGCAGCGTTGAAGGGTCCGACTACCCGAAGAAGTATTTT
abundance: NA; j_gene: TRBJ2-7; d_gene: NA; v_gene: TRBV7-6; CDR3aa: CASSLRTAPYYEQYF; CDR3nt: TGTGCCAGCAGCTTAAGAACAGCCCCTTACTACGAGCAGTACTTC
abundance: once; j_gene: TRBJ2-1; d_gene: TRBD2; v_gene: TRBV6-1; CDR3aa: CASSEEAGGSYNEQFF; CDR3nt: TGTGCCAGCAGTGAAGAGGCGGGGGGCTCCTACAATGAGCAGTTCTTC
abundance: NA; j_gene: TRBJ2-7; d_gene: NA; v_gene: TRBV2; CDR3aa: CASRKRDNSYEQYF; CDR3nt: TGTGCCAGCAGGAAAAGGGACAATTCCTACGAGCAGTACTTC
abundance: NA; j_gene: TRBJ2-3; d_gene: NA; v_gene: TRBV7-9; CDR3aa: CASSTSTDTQYF; CDR3nt: TGTGCCAGCAGCACTAGCACAGATACGCAGTATTTT
abundance: NA; j_gene: TRBJ2-7; d_gene: NA; v_gene: TRBV6-5; CDR3aa: CASSRDSSLYEQYF; CDR3nt: TGTGCCAGCAGCCGGGACTCTTCCCTCTACGAGCAGTACTTC
abundance: NA; j_gene: TRBJ2-1; d_gene: NA; v_gene: TRBV27; CDR3aa: CASSLSSEQFF; CDR3nt: TGTGCCAGCAGTTTATCCAGTGAGCAGTTCTTC
abundance: NA; j_gene: TRBJ1-5; d_gene: NA; v_gene: TRBV19; CDR3aa: CASSSPPRDQPQHF; CDR3nt: TGTGCCAGTAGTAGCCCCCCCAGGGATCAGCCCCAGCATTTT